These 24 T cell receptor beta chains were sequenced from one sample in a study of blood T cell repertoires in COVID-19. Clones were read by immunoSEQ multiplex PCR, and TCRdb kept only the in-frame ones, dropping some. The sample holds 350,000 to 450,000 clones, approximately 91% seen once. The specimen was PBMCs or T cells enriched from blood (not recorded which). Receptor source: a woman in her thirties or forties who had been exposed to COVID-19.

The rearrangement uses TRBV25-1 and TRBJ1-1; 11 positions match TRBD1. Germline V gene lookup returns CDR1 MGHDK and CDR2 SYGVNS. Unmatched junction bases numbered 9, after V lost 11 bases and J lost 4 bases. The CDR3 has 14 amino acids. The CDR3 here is CAHGAGTGGTEAFF. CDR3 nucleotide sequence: TGTGCCCACGGGGCGGGGACAGGGGGCACTGAAGCTTTCTTT.

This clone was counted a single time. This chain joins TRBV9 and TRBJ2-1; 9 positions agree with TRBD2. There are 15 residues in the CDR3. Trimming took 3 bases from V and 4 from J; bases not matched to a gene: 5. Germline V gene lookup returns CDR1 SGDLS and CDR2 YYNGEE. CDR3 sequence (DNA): TGTGCCAGCAGCGCGACTAGCGGAGTTTACAATGAGCAGTTCTTC. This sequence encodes CASSATSGVYNEQFF.

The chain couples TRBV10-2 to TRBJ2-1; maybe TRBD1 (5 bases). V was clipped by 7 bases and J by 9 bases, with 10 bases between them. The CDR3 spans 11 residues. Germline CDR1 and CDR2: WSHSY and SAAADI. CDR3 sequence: CASTLGPEQFF. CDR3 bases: TGCGCCAGCACCTTGGGGCCTGAGCAGTTCTTC.

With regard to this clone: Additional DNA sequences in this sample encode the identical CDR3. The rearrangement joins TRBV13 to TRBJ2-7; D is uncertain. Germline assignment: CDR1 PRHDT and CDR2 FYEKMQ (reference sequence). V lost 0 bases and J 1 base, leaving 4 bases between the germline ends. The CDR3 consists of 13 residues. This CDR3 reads CASSLGRSYEQYF. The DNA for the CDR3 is TGTGCCAGCAGCTTAGGCAGGTCCTACGAGCAGTACTTC.

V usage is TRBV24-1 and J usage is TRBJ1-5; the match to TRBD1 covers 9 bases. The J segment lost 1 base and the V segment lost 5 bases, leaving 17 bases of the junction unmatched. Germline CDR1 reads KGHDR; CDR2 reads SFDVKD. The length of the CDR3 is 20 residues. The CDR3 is CATSAPWTGVEGRSNQPQHF. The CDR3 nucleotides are TGTGCCACCAGTGCCCCGTGGACAGGGGTTGAGGGTAGGAGCAATCAGCCCCAGCATTTT.

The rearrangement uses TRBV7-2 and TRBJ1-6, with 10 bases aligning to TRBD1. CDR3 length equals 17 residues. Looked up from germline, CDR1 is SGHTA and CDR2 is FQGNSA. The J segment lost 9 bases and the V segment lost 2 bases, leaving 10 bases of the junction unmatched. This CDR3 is CASSLRSGGQGSSPLHF. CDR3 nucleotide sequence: TGTGCCAGCAGCTTAAGGAGCGGGGGACAGGGGAGTTCACCCCTCCACTTT. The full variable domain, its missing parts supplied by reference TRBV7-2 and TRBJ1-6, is GAGVSQSPSNKVTEKGKDVELRCDPISGHTALYWYRQSLGQGLEFLIYFQGNSAPDKSGLPSDRFSAERTGGSVSTLTIQRTQQEDSAVYLCASSLRSGGQGSSPLHFGNGTRLTVT.

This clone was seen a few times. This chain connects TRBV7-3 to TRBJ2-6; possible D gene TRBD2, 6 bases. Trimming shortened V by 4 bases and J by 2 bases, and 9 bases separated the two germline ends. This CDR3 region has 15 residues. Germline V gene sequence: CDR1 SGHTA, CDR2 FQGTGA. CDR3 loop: CASSSSGAGANVLTF. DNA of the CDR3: TGTGCCAGCAGCTCGTCGGGAGCTGGGGCCAACGTCCTGACTTTC. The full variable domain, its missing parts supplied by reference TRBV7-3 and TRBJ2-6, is GAGVSQTPSNKVTEKGKYVELRCDPISGHTALYWYRQSLGQGPEFLIYFQGTGAADDSGLPNDRFFAVRPEGSVSTLKIQRTERGDSAVYLCASSSSGAGANVLTFGAGSRLTVL.

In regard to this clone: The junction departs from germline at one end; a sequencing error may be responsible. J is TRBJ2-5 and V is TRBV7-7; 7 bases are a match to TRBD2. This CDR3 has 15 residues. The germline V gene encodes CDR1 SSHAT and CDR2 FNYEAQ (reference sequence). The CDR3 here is CASSLGGRREETQYF. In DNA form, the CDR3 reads TGTGCTAGCAGCTTAGGAGGCCGGCGGGAGGAGACCCAGTACTTC. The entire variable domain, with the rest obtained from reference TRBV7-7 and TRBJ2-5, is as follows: GAGVSQSPRYKVTKRGQDVTLRCDPISSHATLYWYQQALGQGPEFLTYFNYEAQPDKSGLPSDRFSAERPEGSISTLTIQRTEQRDSAMYRCASSLGGRREETQYFGPGTRLLVL.

The CDR3, as DNA: TGTGCCAGCAGCCAAGCCCGGGAAAAACTGTTTTTT. Protein product: CASSQAREKLFF. The gene calls are TRBV3-1 (or the pseudogene TRBV3-2) and TRBJ1-4, with D unresolved. Germline V lookup: CDR1 LGHDT, CDR2 YNNKEL (reference sequence). CDR3 length equals 12 residues. Trimming removed 1 base from V and 8 bases from J, with 5 bases in between.

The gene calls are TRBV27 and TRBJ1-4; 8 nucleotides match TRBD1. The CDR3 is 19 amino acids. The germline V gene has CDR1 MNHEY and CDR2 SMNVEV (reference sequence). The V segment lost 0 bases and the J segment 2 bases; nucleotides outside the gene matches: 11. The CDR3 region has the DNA TGTGCCAGCAGTTTATCATGGTTTGACAGGGGTCCGACTAATGAAAAACTGTTTTTT. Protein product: CASSLSWFDRGPTNEKLFF. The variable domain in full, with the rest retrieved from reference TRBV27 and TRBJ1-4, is EAQVTQNPRYLITVTGKKLTVTCSQNMNHEYMSWYRQDPGLGLRQIYYSMNVEVTDKGDVPEGYKVSRKEKRNFPLILESPSPNQTSLYFCASSLSWFDRGPTNEKLFFGSGTQLSVL.

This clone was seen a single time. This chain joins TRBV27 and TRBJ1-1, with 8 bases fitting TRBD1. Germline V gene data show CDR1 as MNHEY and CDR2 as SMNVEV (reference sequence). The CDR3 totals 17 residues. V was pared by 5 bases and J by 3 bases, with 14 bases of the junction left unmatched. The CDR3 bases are TGTGCCAGCAGTCCCATCCTTCGACAGGGGTGGGACACTGAAGCTTTCTTT. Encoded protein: CASSPILRQGWDTEAFF.

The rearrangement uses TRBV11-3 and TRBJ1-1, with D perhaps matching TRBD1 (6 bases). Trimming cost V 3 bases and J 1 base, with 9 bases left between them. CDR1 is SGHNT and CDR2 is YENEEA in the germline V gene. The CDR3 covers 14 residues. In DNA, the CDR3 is TGTGCCAGCAGCTTGGGGGGGCAGAACACTGAAGCTTTCTTT. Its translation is CASSLGGQNTEAFF.

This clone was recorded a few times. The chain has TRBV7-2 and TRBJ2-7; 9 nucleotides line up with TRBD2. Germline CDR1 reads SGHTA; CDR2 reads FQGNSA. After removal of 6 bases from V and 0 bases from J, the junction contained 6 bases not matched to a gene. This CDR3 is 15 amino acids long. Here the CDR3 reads CASRLAGLGSYEQYF. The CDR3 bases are TGTGCCAGCAGGCTAGCGGGATTAGGCTCCTACGAGCAGTACTTC. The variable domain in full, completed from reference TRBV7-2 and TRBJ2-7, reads GAGVSQSPSNKVTEKGKDVELRCDPISGHTALYWYRQSLGQGLEFLIYFQGNSAPDKSGLPSDRFSAERTGGSVSTLTIQRTQQEDSAVYLCASRLAGLGSYEQYFGPGTRLTVT.

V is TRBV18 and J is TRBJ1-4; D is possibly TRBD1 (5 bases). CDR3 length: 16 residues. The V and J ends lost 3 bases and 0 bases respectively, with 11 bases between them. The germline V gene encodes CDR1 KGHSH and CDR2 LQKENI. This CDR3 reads CASSPRTFATNEKLFF. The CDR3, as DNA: TGTGCCAGCTCACCGCGGACATTTGCAACTAATGAAAAACTGTTTTTT.

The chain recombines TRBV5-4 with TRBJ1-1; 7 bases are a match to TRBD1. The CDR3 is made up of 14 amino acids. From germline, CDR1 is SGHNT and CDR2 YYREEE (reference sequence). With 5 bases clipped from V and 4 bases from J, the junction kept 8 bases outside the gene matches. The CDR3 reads CASREGAFGTEAFF. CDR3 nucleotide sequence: TGTGCCAGCAGGGAGGGGGCGTTTGGCACTGAAGCTTTCTTT.

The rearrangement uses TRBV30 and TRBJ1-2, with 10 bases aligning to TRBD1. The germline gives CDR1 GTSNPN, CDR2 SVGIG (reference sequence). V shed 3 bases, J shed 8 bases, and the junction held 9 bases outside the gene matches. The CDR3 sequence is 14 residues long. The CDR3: CAWSQDRGSGGYTF. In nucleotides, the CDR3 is TGTGCCTGGAGCCAGGACAGGGGGTCGGGCGGCTACACCTTC.

CDR3 sequence (DNA): TGTGCCAGCGGGGGGGCTAGAGGGGATTACAATGAGCAGTTCTTC. It yields the protein CASGGARGDYNEQFF. The rearrangement joins TRBV2 to TRBJ2-1, with a possible D match to TRBD2 (7 bases). This CDR3 spans 15 amino acids. Trimming left V 8 bases short and J 4 bases short, with 18 bases between. The germline gives CDR1 SNHLY, CDR2 FYNNEI.

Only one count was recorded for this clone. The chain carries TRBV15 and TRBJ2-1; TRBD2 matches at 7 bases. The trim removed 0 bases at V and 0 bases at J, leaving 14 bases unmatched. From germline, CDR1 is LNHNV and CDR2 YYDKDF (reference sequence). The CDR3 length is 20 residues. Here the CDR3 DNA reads TGTGCCACCAGCAGAGATCTCCCGGGGGGAGCTCTCTTCTCCTACAATGAGCAGTTCTTC. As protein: CATSRDLPGGALFSYNEQFF.

CDR3 nucleotide sequence: TGTGCCTGGAGTGTGACGGGGTTGTCCTACAATGAGCAGTTCTTC. Its protein product is CAWSVTGLSYNEQFF. This chain connects TRBV30 to TRBJ2-1, with D possibly matching TRBD2 (5 bases). The CDR3 runs to 15 residues. The V end was cut by 0 bases, the J end by 1 base, with 10 bases between. The germline V gene encodes CDR1 GTSNPN and CDR2 SVGIG (reference sequence).

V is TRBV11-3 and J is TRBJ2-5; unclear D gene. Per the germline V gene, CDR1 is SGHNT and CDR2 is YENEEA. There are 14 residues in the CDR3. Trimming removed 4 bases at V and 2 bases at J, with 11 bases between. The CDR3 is CASSSSATQETQYF. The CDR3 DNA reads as TGTGCCAGCAGCTCCTCCGCAACTCAAGAGACCCAGTACTTC.

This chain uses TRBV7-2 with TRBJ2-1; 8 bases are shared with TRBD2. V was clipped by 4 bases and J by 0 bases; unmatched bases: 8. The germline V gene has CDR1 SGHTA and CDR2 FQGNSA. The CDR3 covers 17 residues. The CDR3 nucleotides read TGTGCCAGCAGCTCGACCGGACTAGCCATCTCCTACAATGAGCAGTTCTTC. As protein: CASSSTGLAISYNEQFF.

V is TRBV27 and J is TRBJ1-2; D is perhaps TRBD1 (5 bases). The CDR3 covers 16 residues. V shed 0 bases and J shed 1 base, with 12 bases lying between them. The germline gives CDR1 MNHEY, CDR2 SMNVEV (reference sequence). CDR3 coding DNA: TGTGCCAGCAGTTTATCGGGGACGGGGGGTAACTATGGCTACACCTTC. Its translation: CASSLSGTGGNYGYTF.

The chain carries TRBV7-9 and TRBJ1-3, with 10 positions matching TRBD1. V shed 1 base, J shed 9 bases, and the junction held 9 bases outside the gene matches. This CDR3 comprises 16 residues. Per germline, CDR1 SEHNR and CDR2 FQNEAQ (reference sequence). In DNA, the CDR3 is TGTGCCAGCAGCTTAGACCCGGGACAGGGGTATAGCACCATATATTTT. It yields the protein CASSLDPGQGYSTIYF.

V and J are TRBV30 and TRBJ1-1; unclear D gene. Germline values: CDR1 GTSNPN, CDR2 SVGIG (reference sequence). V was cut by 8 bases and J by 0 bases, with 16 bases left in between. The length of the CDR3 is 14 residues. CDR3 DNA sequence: TGTGCCAGTCAACCAGGAATATTGAACACTGAAGCTTTCTTT. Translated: CASQPGILNTEAFF.